This T cell receptor (beta chain) was documented in a study of shared clonotypes between healthy human individuals. CDR1 and CDR2 from the germline V gene are MNHEY and SMNVEV (reference sequence). Trimming removed 7 bases from V and 5 bases from J; junction bases left unmatched: 8. The CDR3 has 14 residues. The repertoire was sequenced with immunoSEQ multiplex PCR; TCRdb's copy has only in-frame clones and lacks some. Here the sample spans approximately 2.1 million clones, 85% to 95% being singletons. The receptor was isolated from a man younger than 35 in good health. Some clones in this sample may be carry-over from other donors' samples. Specimen: naive CD4+ T cells from PBMCs. Subset of the sample: CD45RA+ positively selected. The V gene is TRBV27, the J gene TRBJ2-7, with 10 bases matching TRBD1. CDR3 loop: CASTSTGGHHEQYF. In DNA, the CDR3 is TGTGCCAGCACCTCGACAGGGGGCCACCACGAGCAGTACTTC.